Below are 9 T cell receptor beta chains sequenced from a single sample in a study of a mutant IDH1 vaccine in newly diagnosed glioma. Noted time point: baseline, week 1 (first vaccination visit). Treatment of the sample: pre-vaccination baseline after standard-of-care therapy. Method: immunoSEQ multiplex PCR; TCRdb's copy keeps in-frame clones and lacks some. In the table there are about 68,000 clones, approximately 79% of which are singletons. Sequenced material: PBMCs, taken from a glioma patient treated with radiotherapy, temozolomide or both. The receptors shown here come from a man in his forties or fifties with glioma.

The rearrangement uses TRBV5-6 and TRBJ1-2; D is possibly TRBD1 (5 bases). The CDR3 is 15 amino acids. With 4 bases removed from V and 3 bases from J, the gap between germline ends came to 16 bases. Germline V gives CDR1 SGHDT, CDR2 YYEEEE. CDR3 protein: CASSLLRAPYYGYTF. The CDR3 nucleotides read TGTGCCAGCAGCCTACTCAGGGCCCCCTACTATGGCTACACCTTC. The full variable domain, completed using reference TRBV5-6 and TRBJ1-2, is DAGVTQSPTHLIKTRGQQVTLRCSPKSGHDTVSWYQQALGQGPQFIFQYYEEEERQRGNFPDRFSGHQFPNYSSELNVNALLLGDSALYLCASSLLRAPYYGYTFGSGTRLTVV.

The chain recombines TRBV14 with TRBJ2-1, with D perhaps TRBD2 (6 bases). The CDR3 totals 16 residues. CDR1 SGHDN and CDR2 FVKESK come from the germline V gene. V lost 2 bases to trimming and J lost 0 bases, with 11 bases between them. The CDR3 DNA reads TGTGCCAGCAGCCAAAGGAGGGGCCGCTCCTACAATGAGCAGTTCTTC. This translates into CASSQRRGRSYNEQFF.

V usage is TRBV7-2 and J usage is TRBJ2-3; 13 bases are shared with TRBD2. CDR3 size: 16 residues. V was pared by 5 bases and J by 1 base, with 3 bases of the junction left unmatched. The germline gives CDR1 SGHTA, CDR2 FQGNSA. The CDR3 reads CASSRTSGGGTDTQYF. In nucleotides, the CDR3 is TGTGCCAGCAGCCGAACTAGCGGGGGGGGCACAGATACGCAGTATTTT.

This clone was recorded once. The chain links TRBV30 to TRBJ2-3; 14 bases line up with TRBD2. After removal of 5 bases from V and 5 bases from J, the junction contained 0 bases not matched to a gene. Germline CDR1 and CDR2: GTSNPN and SVGIG (reference sequence). This CDR3 is built from 13 residues. The CDR3 DNA is TGTGCCTGGGGACTAGCGGGGGGAGATACGCAGTATTTT. Its protein is CAWGLAGGDTQYF.

The chain has TRBV27 and TRBJ1-5; D is perhaps TRBD1 (6 bases). With 3 bases removed from V and 0 bases from J, the gap between germline ends came to 12 bases. Per germline, CDR1 MNHEY and CDR2 SMNVEV (reference sequence). The CDR3 spans 16 residues. CDR3 DNA: TGTGCCAGCAGTTTCCTTGGGACAAATAGCAATCAGCCCCAGCATTTT. Protein product: CASSFLGTNSNQPQHF.

This clone showed up just a few times. The chain carries TRBV6-6 and TRBJ2-3; possibly TRBD2 for D (6 bases). The V gene's germline CDR1 is MNHNY and CDR2 SVGAGI (reference sequence). The germline V and J ends were trimmed by 4 bases and 1 base, with 15 bases remaining between them. The CDR3 length is 16 residues. The CDR3 reads CASSLRGWGGTDTQYF. As DNA, the CDR3 is TGTGCCAGCAGTTTACGGGGGTGGGGGGGCACAGATACGCAGTATTTT.

The chain uses TRBV2 and TRBJ1-1; perhaps TRBD1 as D (5 bases). The V gene lost 5 bases and the J gene lost 5 bases, with 15 bases spanning the gap. The germline CDR1 and CDR2 sequences are SNHLY and FYNNEI. This CDR3 has 14 residues. In nucleotides, the CDR3 is TGTGCCAGCAGTCAGAGGGGCAGAGGAACTGAAGCTTTCTTT. It encodes CASSQRGRGTEAFF. Filled out from reference TRBV2 and TRBJ1-1, the complete variable domain reads EPEVTQTPSHQVTQMGQEVILRCVPISNHLYFYWYRQILGQKVEFLVSFYNNEISEKSEIFDDQFSVERPDGSNFTLKIRSTKLEDSAMYFCASSQRGRGTEAFFGQGTRLTVV.

The chain carries TRBV11-2 and TRBJ2-7, with D possibly matching TRBD1 (5 bases). Germline V gene sequence: CDR1 SGHAT, CDR2 FQNNGV. This CDR3 region has 13 residues. Trimming took off 2 bases at V and 3 bases at J, with 8 bases between the two ends. The CDR3 protein is CASSLLQGYEQYF. CDR3 DNA: TGTGCCAGCAGCTTACTTCAGGGCTACGAGCAGTACTTC.

The V gene is TRBV19, the J gene TRBJ2-2; TRBD1 aligns across 11 bases. The CDR3 sequence is 16 residues long. V trimming: 10 bases; J trimming: 3 bases; junction bases outside the gene matches: 10. From germline, CDR1 is LNHDA and CDR2 SQIVND (reference sequence). The CDR3 sequence: CATQQGTGGYTGELFF. CDR3 DNA sequence: TGTGCCACACAACAAGGGACAGGGGGGTACACCGGGGAGCTGTTTTTT.